This T cell receptor (beta chain) was documented in a study of blood T cell repertoires in COVID-19. Study context: Acute and convalescent COVID-19 samples came from the United States, Italy and Spain. PBMCs, B-cell-depleted T cells, or T cells provided the cDNA or gDNA that made up the material.

In the original analysis: Estimated nucleated cell counts came from reference gene primer amplification. TCRdb's copy holds only in-frame clones and misses some; the assay was immunoSEQ multiplex PCR. V and J calls and clone size are as listed in that table; D and trimming were resolved from the DNA. Among over 70,000 clones listed, roughly 90% were seen once. Germline loops: CDR1 SEHNR, CDR2 FQNEAQ (reference sequence). The V end lost 7 bases, the J end lost 6 bases, and 19 bases lay between the germline ends. The CDR3 covers 15 residues. Seattle enrolled patients during active infection and tracked them longitudinally.

The source of this sequence is a man in his fifties or sixties with COVID-19, enrolled during active disease. This chain uses TRBV7-9 with TRBJ2-1, with a weak D call TRBD2 (5 bases). The sample consisted of peripheral blood. DNA for the CDR3: TGTGCCAGCACCGTGAGTGGTAAGCGGATCAATGAGCAGTTCTTC. This codes for CASTVSGKRINEQFF.